One T cell receptor beta chain is described in this entry. These data originate in a study of T cell changes during pregnancy in multiple sclerosis. Sequenced by immunoSEQ multiplex PCR; TCRdb stores in-frame clones only, minus some. Among under 55,000 clones listed, approximately 90% were seen once. Trimming shortened V by 5 bases and J by 10 bases, and 18 bases separated the two germline ends. The length of the CDR3 is 13 residues. The germline gives CDR1 SGHTA, CDR2 FQGNSA. This sequence joins TRBV7-2 and TRBJ2-7; D could derive from TRBD1 or TRBD2 (5 bases each). This TCR came from a female donor with multiple sclerosis, enrolled in a pregnancy study. The sample consisted of PBMCs (not recorded whether the cells were cultured). In DNA form, the CDR3 reads TGTGCCAGCAGCCCGGGGACGGAAGGGTCTCAGTACTTC. Translation gives CASSPGTEGSQYF.